The present TCR beta chain was sequenced within a study of cytomegalovirus exposure and HLA in healthy donors. Notes on the study in general: There were a few CMV-associated chains whose specificity for CMV antigens was confirmed in vitro. Most of the CMV-associated TCR beta chains (in a later analysis) appeared to be HLA-restricted.

The CDR3 is 11 amino acids. Germline V lookup: CDR1 GTSNPN, CDR2 SVGIG (reference sequence). The V gene lost 4 bases and the J gene lost 4 bases, with 7 bases spanning the gap. PCR amplification relied on 60 Vbeta primers (plus 13 Jbeta primers). Libraries were prepared by immunoSEQ multiplex PCR; TCRdb keeps only in-frame clonotypes and omits some of them. The sample contains roughly 150,000 clones, approximately 83% of which appear only once. For this clone: Its matching antigen is unknown.

This receptor was obtained from a woman aged 40-49 years in good health and CMV-seronegative. Sequenced material: PBMCs. The rearrangement uses TRBV30 and TRBJ2-5; D possibly corresponds to TRBD2 (6 bases). This CDR3 is CAWTGGETQYF. CDR3 nucleotides: TGTGCCTGGACCGGGGGAGAGACCCAGTACTTC. The variable domain in full, with the rest retrieved from reference TRBV30 and TRBJ2-5, is SQTIHQWPATLVQPVGSPLSLECTVEGTSNPNLYWYRQAAGRGLQLLFYSVGIGQISSEVPQNLSASRPQDRQFILSSKKLLLSDSGFYLCAWTGGETQYFGPGTRLLVL.